The 21 T cell receptor beta chains reported below all come from one sample, sequenced in a study of Graves' ophthalmopathy and Graves' hyperthyroidism. RNA transcripts were the source from which TCR beta CDR3 regions were amplified. HTBI-primed RT-PCR formed the first round, and a multiplex PCR formed the second. In TCRdb, the multiplex PCR reads were re-called with MiXCR into one record per CDR3 protein. The table records a few hundred thousand distinct CDR3 sequences, about 18% of them present only once. The sample consisted of peripheral blood. Receptor source: an adult woman with stable Graves' hyperthyroidism.

Ten or more counts support this clonotype. The rearrangement links TRBV11-1 to TRBJ2-7; TRBD2 matches 13 bases. Germline CDR1 SGHAT, CDR2 FQDESV (reference sequence). The V segment lost 5 bases and the J segment 6 bases; nucleotides outside the gene matches: 10. The CDR3 contains 16 residues. CDR3: CASSAGTSGNRVEQYF. The CDR3 nucleotides read TGTGCCAGCAGCGCCGGGACTAGCGGGAACCGGGTCGAGCAGTACTTC. The entire variable domain, with the rest obtained from reference TRBV11-1 and TRBJ2-7, is as follows: EAEVAQSPRYKITEKSQAVAFWCDPISGHATLYWYRQILGQGPELLVQFQDESVVDDSQLPKDRFSAERLKGVDSTLKIQPAELGDSAMYLCASSAGTSGNRVEQYFGPGTRLTVT.

This clonotype was counted at least ten times. This rearrangement joins TRBV6-2 or TRBV6-3 to TRBJ2-7; either TRBD1 or TRBD2 may fit D (5 bases each). The CDR3 length is 15 residues. Trimming cost V 1 base and J 0 bases, with 10 bases left between them. Germline loops: CDR1 MNHEY, CDR2 SVGEGT. CDR3 sequence (DNA): TGTGCCAGCAGTTACTTTGGGGGAAGCTCCTACGAGCAGTACTTC. This translates into CASSYFGGSSYEQYF.

Ten or more counts support this clonotype. The chain uses TRBV29-1 and TRBJ2-5; possible D gene TRBD2, 7 bases. The ends were cut back, 5 bases at V and 3 bases at J, with 13 bases in the middle. CDR3 size: 13 residues. Germline V gene sequence: CDR1 SQVTM, CDR2 ANQGSEA. CDR3 protein: CSVRGAGKETQYF. The CDR3 bases are TGCAGCGTTCGGGGGGCGGGTAAAGAGACCCAGTACTTC.

There are many counts of this clonotype. This chain joins TRBV9 and TRBJ1-6, with D maybe TRBD1 (5 bases). Germline loops: CDR1 SGDLS, CDR2 YYNGEE. The CDR3 runs to 19 residues. Trimming cost V 3 bases and J 2 bases, with 21 bases left between them. The chain's CDR3 is CASSGPRGGGVTYNSPLHF. CDR3 nucleotides: TGTGCCAGCAGCGGACCCCGAGGTGGAGGGGTAACCTATAATTCACCCCTCCACTTT. The full variable domain, in which reference TRBV9 and TRBJ1-6 provide the parts outside the CDR3, is DSGVTQTPKHLITATGQRVTLRCSPRSGDLSVYWYQQSLDQGLQFLIQYYNGEERAKGNILERFSAQQFPDLHSELNLSSLELGDSALYFCASSGPRGGGVTYNSPLHFGNGTRLTVT.

Many counts were recorded for this clonotype. V and J are TRBV27 and TRBJ2-7; possible D gene TRBD2, 6 bases. CDR1 is MNHEY and CDR2 is SMNVEV in the germline V gene (reference sequence). This CDR3 is built from 13 residues. Trimming shortened V by 2 bases and J by 6 bases, and 11 bases separated the two germline ends. For the CDR3, the DNA is TGTGCCAGCAGTTTAGGCGGAGGGGTCGAGCAGTACTTC. Translating it yields CASSLGGGVEQYF.

This chain connects TRBV6-5 to TRBJ2-7; no clear D gene. V lost 9 bases to trimming and J lost 0 bases, with 9 bases between them. CDR3 length equals 12 residues. Germline CDR1 is MNHEY and CDR2 is SVGAGI. This CDR3 is CASQAYSYEQYF. The CDR3 DNA sequence: TGTGCCAGTCAAGCTTACTCCTACGAGCAGTACTTC.

This clonotype was found many times. The CDR3 protein is CASKERGGDQPQHF. The CDR3 DNA is TGTGCCAGTAAGGAAAGGGGAGGGGATCAGCCCCAGCATTTT. The rearrangement joins TRBV19 to TRBJ1-5, with D perhaps TRBD1 (5 bases). CDR3 size: 14 residues. The germline V gene encodes CDR1 LNHDA and CDR2 SQIVND (reference sequence). Deletions cut 7 bases from V and 5 bases from J, with 15 bases between.

This clonotype appeared a few times. The V call is TRBV30, the J call TRBJ1-1, with D unclear. Germline V gene lookup returns CDR1 GTSNPN and CDR2 SVGIG (reference sequence). V was pared by 3 bases and J by 1 base, with 15 bases between. This CDR3 is 15 amino acids long. The CDR3 DNA reads as TGTGCCTGGAGGGGCCGAAGAGTGGGGAACACTGAAGCTTTCTTT. Translated: CAWRGRRVGNTEAFF.

Ten or more counts support this clonotype. The chain carries TRBV3-1 and TRBJ1-6, with a weak D call TRBD1 (6 bases). The CDR3 contains 14 residues. The V gene's germline CDR1 is LGHDT and CDR2 YNNKEL (reference sequence). V was clipped by 3 bases and J by 9 bases, with 12 bases between them. The DNA of the CDR3 is TGTGCCAGCAGCCATAAACAGGGAGCTTCACCCCTCCACTTT. It translates to CASSHKQGASPLHF. The variable domain in full, with the rest retrieved from reference TRBV3-1 and TRBJ1-6, is DTAVSQTPKYLVTQMGNDKSIKCEQNLGHDTMYWYKQDSKKFLKIMFSYNNKELIINETVPNRFSPKSPDKAHLNLHINSLELGDSAVYFCASSHKQGASPLHFGNGTRLTVT.

The chain joins TRBV29-1 to TRBJ1-4, with D possibly TRBD1 on 5 matching bases. Trimming pared 3 bases from V and 5 bases from J, leaving 13 bases between. This CDR3 is built from 14 residues. Germline CDR1 reads SQVTM; CDR2 reads ANQGSEA. The CDR3 reads CSVDDGGMNEKLFF. CDR3 coding DNA: TGCAGCGTTGATGATGGGGGGATGAATGAAAAACTGTTTTTT.

A few counts support this clonotype. V gene TRBV12-3 or TRBV12-4 combines with J gene TRBJ2-7, with D hard to call. The V end was cut by 2 bases, the J end by 0 bases, with 8 bases between. There are 14 residues in the CDR3. The CDR3 protein is CASSLRASSYEQYF. In nucleotides, the CDR3 is TGTGCCAGCAGTTTACGAGCAAGCTCCTACGAGCAGTACTTC.

This clonotype has ten or more counts. V gene TRBV20-1 combines with J gene TRBJ1-5; D may be TRBD1 (5 bases). Deletions cut 1 base from V and 0 bases from J, with 22 bases between. CDR1 DFQATT and CDR2 SNEGSKA come from the germline V gene (reference sequence). The CDR3 has 19 residues. The CDR3 reads CSARVSFLRGQYSNQPQHF. The CDR3 coding sequence is TGCAGTGCTAGAGTCTCATTTTTGCGGGGCCAGTATAGCAATCAGCCCCAGCATTTT.

This clonotype was seen many times. The V gene is TRBV4-2, the J gene TRBJ2-7, with D possibly matching TRBD1 (6 bases). Germline CDR1 reads LGHNA; CDR2 reads YNFKEQ. Trimming removed 3 bases at V and 0 bases at J, with 12 bases between. CDR3 length: 15 residues. CDR3 loop: CASSQTTGSSYEQYF. As DNA, the CDR3 is TGTGCCAGCAGCCAGACGACAGGTAGCTCCTACGAGCAGTACTTC.

This clonotype was picked up many times. The rearrangement uses TRBV12-3 or TRBV12-4 and TRBJ2-2; D remains ambiguous. This CDR3 is built from 13 residues. Trimming took 6 bases from V and 6 from J, leaving 11 bases between them. The CDR3 coding sequence is TGTGCCAGCAGCCCCGTGCGGCCCGGGGAGCTGTTTTTT. This codes for CASSPVRPGELFF.

This clonotype was found many times. The V gene is TRBV12-3 or TRBV12-4, the J gene TRBJ2-7; no firm D call. This CDR3 is 12 amino acids long. The V end lost 1 base, the J end lost 5 bases, and 6 bases lay between the germline ends. CDR3 sequence: CASSLGYDEQYF. In nucleotides, the CDR3 is TGTGCCAGCAGTTTAGGGTACGACGAGCAGTACTTC.

This chain links TRBV25-1 with TRBJ1-5, with 7 bases that match TRBD1. V shed 6 bases, J shed 0 bases, and the junction held 20 bases outside the gene matches. CDR3 length: 20 residues. Germline CDR1 and CDR2: MGHDK and SYGVNS. CDR3 nucleotides: TGTGCCAGCAGCCGTCGGGTTCCGGACAGGTCCCTTTATAGCAATCAGCCCCAGCATTTT. This encodes CASSRRVPDRSLYSNQPQHF.

This clonotype was counted many times. The chain employs TRBV19 and TRBJ1-2; weak D call: TRBD1 (5 bases). The CDR3 contains 15 residues. Germline loops: CDR1 LNHDA, CDR2 SQIVND (reference sequence). Between the trimmed V and J ends, which lost 1 base and 7 bases, there was a span of 16 bases. DNA for the CDR3: TGTGCCAGTAGTATAGGTTCAGGGATCTTCGGTGGCTACACCTTC. Translated, it gives CASSIGSGIFGGYTF.

This clonotype appeared many times. This chain connects TRBV30 to TRBJ1-5; unclear D gene. The CDR3 has 13 amino acids. From germline, CDR1 is GTSNPN and CDR2 SVGIG (reference sequence). Trimming removed 0 bases at V and 5 bases at J, with 8 bases between. CDR3 residues: CAWSVVGDQPQHF. In nucleotides, the CDR3 is TGTGCCTGGAGTGTGGTGGGAGATCAGCCCCAGCATTTT.

V and J are TRBV5-5 and TRBJ1-5; unclear D gene. The CDR3 runs 15 residues. Trimming pared 4 bases from V and 0 bases from J, leaving 11 bases between. Germline V gene data show CDR1 as SGHKS and CDR2 as YYEKEE (reference sequence). CDR3 in amino acids: CASSIDGYSNQPQHF. The CDR3 DNA sequence: TGTGCCAGCAGCATAGACGGGTATAGCAATCAGCCCCAGCATTTT.

The sample holds many counts of this clonotype. The chain is built from TRBV20-1 and TRBJ1-6; D perhaps matches TRBD1 (5 bases). From germline, CDR1 is DFQATT and CDR2 SNEGSKA (reference sequence). The germline V and J ends were trimmed by 2 bases and 7 bases, with 21 bases remaining between them. This CDR3 has 17 amino acids. The CDR3 coding sequence is TGCAGTGCTAGAATTCCTAGGGACGGGACCCTGAATTCACCCCTCCACTTT. It codes for CSARIPRDGTLNSPLHF.

A few counts support this clonotype. This chain joins TRBV6-1 and TRBJ2-7, with TRBD1 matching over 8 bases. The germline V gene has CDR1 MNHNS and CDR2 SASEGT. Trimming took 6 bases from V and 1 from J; bases not matched to a gene: 8. The CDR3 is 15 amino acids. The CDR3 reads CASRGWTGRSYEQYF. CDR3 sequence (DNA): TGTGCCAGCAGGGGATGGACAGGGCGGTCCTACGAGCAGTACTTC.